This T cell receptor (beta chain) is from a study of blood T cell repertoires in COVID-19. Study context: Researchers got acute and convalescent COVID-19 samples from the United States, Italy and Spain. PBMCs, B-cell-depleted T cells, or T cells provided the cDNA or gDNA that made up the material.

CDR1 and CDR2 from the germline V gene are SGHRS and YFSETQ. This CDR3 contains 16 residues. J was trimmed by 7 bases and V by 4 bases; bases with no gene match: 7. In the source study's methods: Counts of nucleated cells, estimated from reference gene primer amplification, were obtained. Measured with immunoSEQ multiplex PCR; TCRdb has only the in-frame clones, and not every one. V and J calls and clone size are as listed in that table; D and trimming were resolved from the DNA. The sample lists roughly 220,000 clones; around 84% were seen once. The source is a man aged 45-65 years who had recovered from COVID-19. This chain connects TRBV5-1 to TRBJ2-1, with 14 bases lining up with TRBD2. Material: peripheral blood. The CDR3 sequence: CASSDPGTSGRNEQFF. The CDR3 DNA reads TGCGCCAGCAGCGACCCAGGGACTAGCGGGAGAAATGAGCAGTTCTTC.